This TCR beta chain is drawn from a study of control samples from healthy donors and cancer patients. Sequencing was performed with immunoSEQ multiplex PCR; in TCRdb, only in-frame clones are kept and a portion is missing. The sample shows 98,000 or so clones, about four fifths of them seen only once. This CDR3 has 15 residues. After removal of 3 bases from V and 3 bases from J, the junction contained 6 bases not matched to a gene. Germline-derived CDR1 and CDR2 are MNHNS and SASEGT. Sequencing input: blood. This TCR was sampled from a woman younger than 45 in good health. The gene calls are TRBV6-1 and TRBJ2-3, with 7 bases that match TRBD1. The CDR3 DNA reads TGTGCCAGCAGTGAGACAGGGTCCTTTACAGATACGCAGTATTTT. Its translation: CASSETGSFTDTQYF.